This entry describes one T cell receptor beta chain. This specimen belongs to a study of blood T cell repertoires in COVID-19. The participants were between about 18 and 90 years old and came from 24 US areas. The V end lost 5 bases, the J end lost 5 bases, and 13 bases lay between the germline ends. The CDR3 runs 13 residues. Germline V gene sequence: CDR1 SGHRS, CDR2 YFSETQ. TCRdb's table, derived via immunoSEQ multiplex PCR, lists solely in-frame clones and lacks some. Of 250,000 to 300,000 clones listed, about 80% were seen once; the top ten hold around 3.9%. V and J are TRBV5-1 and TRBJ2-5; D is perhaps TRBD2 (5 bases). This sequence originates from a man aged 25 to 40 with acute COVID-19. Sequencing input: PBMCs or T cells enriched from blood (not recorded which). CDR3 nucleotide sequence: TGCGCCAGCAGGTCAGCTACGGGGGAGACCCAGTACTTC. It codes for CASRSATGETQYF.